The clone carrying this TCR beta chain was observed once. Its specificity is not known. This record belongs to a study of shared clonotypes between healthy human individuals. Study conclusions and caveats: Sharing across a few donors was seen in around 5.1% of naive CD4 clonotypes.

Each subset's genomic DNA was shared equally among a number of immunoSEQ plates. As handled by the study authors: Filtering of immunoSEQ junctional sequences could not match full-length read filtering. The data were produced by immunoSEQ multiplex PCR, yet TCRdb's version contains in-frame clones alone and is incomplete. For V, J and clone size, that table is used; D and trimming come from the DNA. Found here are a few hundred thousand clones, 60% to 70% of them singletons; the top ten hold around 10%. Germline V gene lookup returns CDR1 SGHNT and CDR2 YYREEE (reference sequence). V lost 2 bases, J lost 6 bases, and 12 bases lay in between. CDR3 length: 14 residues.

The sequence derives from a man younger than 45 in good health. The chain links TRBV5-4 to TRBJ2-1; D call uncertain. The specimen was memory CD4+ T cells sorted from blood. Subset here: CD45RA-negative fraction. In DNA form, the CDR3 reads TGTGCCAGCAGCTTTAAAACGCCGGGCAATGAGCAGTTCTTC. It translates to CASSFKTPGNEQFF.